This T cell receptor (beta chain) was captured by sequencing in a study of blood T cells in healthy people across ages. Turning to the study itself: About one barcoded beta molecule was captured per two T cells (by template switching).

RNA extraction gave at least 5 micrograms of total RNA per sample. It was with a sample-barcoded 5' primer and a J-beta primer mix that a second PCR of roughly 7 to 12 cycles was run. One entry per CDR3 protein, called by TCRdb with MiXCR from the 5' RACE reads. The sample lists some 750,000 distinct CDR3 sequences, approximately 22% occurring once. This clonotype has just one count. The V end was cut by 0 bases, the J end by 2 bases, with 8 bases between. The germline V gene has CDR1 LGHDT and CDR2 YNNKEL (reference sequence). The length of the CDR3 is 15 residues. The V and J genes are TRBV3-1 and TRBJ2-1; D may be TRBD2 (5 bases). Sample: blood. The TCR was taken from a man between 65 and 79 years old in good health. The CDR3 DNA reads as TGTGCCAGCAGCCAAGATGCACTAGCCTACAATGAGCAGTTCTTC. Translation: CASSQDALAYNEQFF.